This TCR beta chain was recorded in a study of T cell clusters in autoimmune cytopenias (dated by TCRdb to about 2019). Study-wide context: TRB sequencing reached a median depth of around 52,000 reads per sample and yielded a median of around 2,400 distinct TRB clonotypes per sample. TRB and IGH repertoires from peripheral blood were sequenced in autoimmune cytopenia patients at active disease and during treatment follow-up, with healthy, CLL and autoimmune hepatitis controls included alongside. The study aimed to test whether autoimmune cytopenia patients carry a disease-specific immune repertoire signature usable as a blood-based biomarker.

Summary of the overall study and its limitations: Healthy donors had almost three times as many exclusive TRB clusters as active autoimmune hepatitis patients, a finding consistent with an autoimmunity-wide signature. The GLIPH analysis suggested a lack of physiological T cell clusters in primary autoimmune cytopenia patients, since 51 clusters were exclusive to healthy donors whereas approximately 17 were exclusive to patients. The T cell clusters were defined only in silico, and the functional role of the clusters was left to be validated experimentally. TRB repertoire shifts, with less even repertoires in secondary cytopenia and CLL, mostly reflected lymphoma bias rather than autoimmunity. The cluster-lack signature was not observed for secondary cytopenia versus CLL, as the signature was apparently masked by the dominant lymphoma-associated repertoire.

Per sample, approximately 0.25 ug of peripheral blood genomic DNA, tens of thousands of genome equivalents, was used for TRB amplification. Multiplex PCR with a touch-down protocol amplified TRB rearrangements, with the TRB-A and TRB-B primer pools combined in a single tube. Two consecutive PCR reactions with Phusion HS II polymerase added Illumina adapters and sample indices to the amplicons. Amplicons were gel-purified with the NucleoSpin Gel and PCR Clean-up kit, then quantified by Qubit and quality-checked on an Agilent 2100 Bioanalyzer. Libraries were sequenced on an Illumina MiSeq using 600-cycle, single-indexed, paired-end runs. Per the original workflow: MiXCR version 2.1.12 with the default MiXCR reference library was used to align and assemble TRB reads. Each unique CDR3 nucleotide sequence defined a clone, and only productive sequences with at least two reads were analysed. To assess repertoire diversity, an R script computed alpha-parameterized diversity profiles (alpha 0 to 5), which included the Shannon (alpha 1) and Simpson (alpha 2) indices. The tcR package was used to compute combinatorial TRB VJ usage, and cohorts were compared on this usage by principal component analysis with ade4. TCRbeta CDR3s were clustered with GLIPH on cohort pairs matched by age and read depth, and cluster frequencies were compared by Wilcoxon test. Reads reprocessed by TCRdb are summarized as one entry per CDR3 protein sequence, and DNA is absent. The V and J calls and clone size come from TCRdb's table, not from the authors' own analysis. The sample table holds 12,000 or so distinct CDR3 sequences. Together, the top ten hold 3% to 3.5% of the sample.

The CDR3 spans 14 residues, from the cysteine through the phenylalanine. Nucleotide data are not available. CDR1 ENHRY and CDR2 SYGVKD are derived from the germline V gene. Note on this clonotype: Its specific antigen is unknown.

This clonotype originated in a human donor with an autoimmune cytopenia or autoimmune hepatitis (not recorded which). Sequencing was done on a sample of peripheral blood. Recombination linked TRBV10-3 to TRBJ1-4; no DNA is available, so the TRBD1 call from TCRdb remains unchecked. The encoded CDR3 is CAISAGTANEKLFF.